This T cell receptor (beta chain) appears in the sequencing data of a study of human T cells and chemical hapten exposure. Looking at the study overall: Patches that contained 0.01% DPC were applied to the upper back and read at 6 days.

Trimming cost V 2 bases and J 4 bases, with 17 bases left between them. From germline, CDR1 is MGHDK and CDR2 SYGVNS. The CDR3 is 16 residues long. In the original analysis: TCR counts had a median of about 92,000 per sample and spanned 23,224 to 690,600. Via MiXCR, TCRdb re-called the RACE reads, giving one row per CDR3 protein. TCRdb's processing, not the authors' own work, is the source of the V and J calls. This table holds about 85,000 distinct CDR3 sequences, around 10% found once. This clonotype has a count of ten or more. Time point denoted: patch test 2, 6 weeks after DPC sensitization. As to treatment: therapeutic diphenylcyclopropenone sensitization with weekly scalp DPC.

This receptor was obtained from a man younger than 35 with alopecia areata. Some clones in this sample may be carry-over from other donors' samples. The source material was whole blood, sampled in connection with sensitization to the hapten diphenylcyclopropenone (DPC). The chain uses TRBV25-1 and TRBJ1-2, with D possibly TRBD1 on 6 matching bases. This chain's CDR3 is CASSEGGNRVLYGYTF. CDR3 bases: TGTGCCAGCAGTGAAGGAGGGAACAGGGTTCTCTATGGCTACACCTTC.